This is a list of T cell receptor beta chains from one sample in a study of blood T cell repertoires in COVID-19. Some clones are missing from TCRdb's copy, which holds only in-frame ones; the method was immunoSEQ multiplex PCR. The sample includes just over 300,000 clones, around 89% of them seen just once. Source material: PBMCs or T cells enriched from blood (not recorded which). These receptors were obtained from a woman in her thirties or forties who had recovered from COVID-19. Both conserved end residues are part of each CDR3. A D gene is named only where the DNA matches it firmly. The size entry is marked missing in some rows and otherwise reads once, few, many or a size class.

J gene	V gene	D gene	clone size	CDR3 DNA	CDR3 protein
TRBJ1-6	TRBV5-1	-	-	TGCGCCAGCAGCTTGGTCGACAGGAATTCACCCCTCCACTTT	CASSLVDRNSPLHF
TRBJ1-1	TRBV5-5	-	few	TGTGCCAGCAGCTTGGTCTGGGCAGGGATAAAGAACACTGAAGCTTTCTTT	CASSLVWAGIKNTEAFF
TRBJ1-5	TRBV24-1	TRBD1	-	TGTGCCACCAGAGACAGGGTTGATCAGCCCCAGCATTTT	CATRDRVDQPQHF
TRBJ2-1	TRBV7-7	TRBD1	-	TGTGCTAGCAGCTCTGACAGGGGTCGGGGTGAGCAGTTCTTC	CASSSDRGRGEQFF
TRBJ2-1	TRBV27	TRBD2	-	TGTGCCAGCAGAGGTAGCGGGAGCTCCTACAATGAGCAGTTCTTC	CASRGSGSSYNEQFF
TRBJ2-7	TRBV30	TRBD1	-	TGTGCCTGGAGTGGAAAGACAGGGGTGGAGCAGTACTTC	CAWSGKTGVEQYF
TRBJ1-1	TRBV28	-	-	TGTGCCAGCGACGACCCCAGGGGCTTGGAGAACACTGAAGCTTTCTTT	CASDDPRGLENTEAFF
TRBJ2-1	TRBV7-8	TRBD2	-	TGTGCCAGCAGCCCACCTAGGGGCGGGAGAGGGGATGAGCAGTTCTTC	CASSPPRGGRGDEQFF
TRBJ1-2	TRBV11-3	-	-	TGTGCCAGCAGCTTACGGGGTAGGGACTATGGCTACACCTTC	CASSLRGRDYGYTF
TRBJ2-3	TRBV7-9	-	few	TGTGCCAGCAGCCCCTTGATCGGGACGCAGTATTTT	CASSPLIGTQYF
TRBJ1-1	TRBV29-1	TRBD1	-	TGCAGCGTTATGAGGGGGCCCGACACTGAAGCTTTCTTT	CSVMRGPDTEAFF
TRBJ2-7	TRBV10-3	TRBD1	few	TGTGCCTCCGTGGGACAGGGGAGCTACGAGCAGTACTTC	CASVGQGSYEQYF
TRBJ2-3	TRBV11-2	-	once	TGTGCCAGCAGCCCCCGAGATACGCAGTATTTT	CASSPRDTQYF
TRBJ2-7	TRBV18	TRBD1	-	TGTGCCAGCTCTCAAACAGGGGCTGCCGAGCAGTACTTC	CASSQTGAAEQYF
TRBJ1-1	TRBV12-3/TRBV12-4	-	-	TGTGCCAGCAGTTTACGGGGGGACACTGAAGCTTTCTTT	CASSLRGDTEAFF
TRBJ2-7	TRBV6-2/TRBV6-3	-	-	TGTGCCAGCAGTTACTCGATATGGGCCGAGCAGTACTTC	CASSYSIWAEQYF
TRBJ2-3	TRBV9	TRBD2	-	TGTGCCAGCAGCATCGGGGCTAGCGGGGGCATAACAGATACGCAGTATTTT	CASSIGASGGITDTQYF
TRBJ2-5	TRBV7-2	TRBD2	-	TGTGCCAGCAGCTGGGCGGCGGGGGGGCTGGAGACCCAGTACTTC	CASSWAAGGLETQYF
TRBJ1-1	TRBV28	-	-	TGTGCCAGCATTGACAGGAACACTGAAGCTTTCTTT	CASIDRNTEAFF
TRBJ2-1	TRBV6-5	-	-	TGTGCCAGCACCGGACAGCCCAATGAGCAGTTCTTC	CASTGQPNEQFF
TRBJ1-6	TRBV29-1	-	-	TGCAGCGTTACGGACAGAGGTTTGGGTAATTCACCCCTCCACTTT	CSVTDRGLGNSPLHF
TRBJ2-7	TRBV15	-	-	TGTGCCACCAGCAGAGATCAGGGCGGGACGGCGGAGCAGTACTTC	CATSRDQGGTAEQYF
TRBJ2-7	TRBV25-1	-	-	TGTGCCAGCAGTGAATGGGGCGGGGCGGGCGAGCAGTACTTC	CASSEWGGAGEQYF
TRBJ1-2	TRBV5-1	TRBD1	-	TGCGCCAGCCACGGACAGGCGAACTATGGCTACACCTTC	CASHGQANYGYTF
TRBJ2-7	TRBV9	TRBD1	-	TGTGCCAGCAGCGTAGCCCCCGACAGGGGCCACGAGCAGTACTTC	CASSVAPDRGHEQYF
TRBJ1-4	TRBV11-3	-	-	TGTGCCAGCAGCTTAAGGGACACTGAAAAACTGTTTTTT	CASSLRDTEKLFF
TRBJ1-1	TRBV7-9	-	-	TGTGCCAGCAGCCCAAGGGACACGGACCCTGAAGCTTTCTTT	CASSPRDTDPEAFF
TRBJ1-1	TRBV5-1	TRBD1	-	TGCGCCAGCGCTCGCAGGGGGCAAACTGAAGCTTTCTTT	CASARRGQTEAFF
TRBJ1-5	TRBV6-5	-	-	TGTGCCAGCAGCCCGGACAGAAATCAGCCCCAGCATTTT	CASSPDRNQPQHF
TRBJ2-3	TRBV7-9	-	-	TGTGCCGGAGGGGGGGGAGCCACAGATACGCAGTATTTT	CAGGGGATDTQYF
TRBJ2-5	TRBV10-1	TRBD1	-	TGCGCCAGCAGTGAGTCACGGGACAGTAAAGAGACCCAGTACTTC	CASSESRDSKETQYF